The clone carrying this T cell receptor beta chain was observed a handful of times. What it recognizes is unknown. TCRdb reprocessed the reads with MiXCR, giving one entry per CDR3 protein. The sample consists of 800,000 to 950,000 distinct CDR3 sequences, about 31% of them appearing once. The data belong to a study of T cell repertoires in cytomegalovirus infection. The wider study: CMV epitopes in the study were HLA-C-restricted (recently identified) and HLA-B-restricted (well studied). Matching HLA type and CMV infection were both indicated by public TCR beta signatures. General study findings and limits: The study found HLA-C-restricted CMV-specific TCR beta clonotypes dominating the ex vivo response. The cumulative frequency of public TCR beta families identified carriers of CMV plus the relevant HLA.

The CDR3 has 11 amino acids. The V gene's germline CDR1 is LNHDA and CDR2 SQIVND (reference sequence). The V end lost 6 bases, the J end lost 9 bases, and 9 bases lay between the germline ends. The sequenced sample was cultured CD8+ T cells from PBMCs, obtained from culture after CMV antigen stimulation. This clonotype originated in a human donor in good health (CMV status not recorded). Some clones in this sample may be carry-over from other donors' samples. The chain couples TRBV19 to TRBJ2-1, with D maybe TRBD2 (6 bases). The CDR3, as DNA: TGTGCCAGTAGGGTCGGGGGTGAGCAGTTCTTC. Amino acid sequence: CASRVGGEQFF.